These T cell receptor beta chains were read from a single sample in a study of blood T cell repertoires in COVID-19. Method: immunoSEQ multiplex PCR; TCRdb's copy keeps in-frame clones and lacks some. The table includes about 120,000 clones, 75% to 80% detected once. The sample was peripheral blood. The receptors originated from an elderly woman with active or convalescent COVID-19. Each CDR3 is given with its conserved first and last residue. Fields, in order: CDR3 length, V gene, clone size, J gene, CDR3 protein. Only some rows state a clone size, as once, few, many or a class for expanded clones.

14,TRBV24-1,-,TRBJ2-2,CATSATRGSGELFF
13,TRBV28,-,TRBJ2-7,CASSLSNTGEQYF
13,TRBV6-4,many,TRBJ1-2,CASSPQGLGGYTF
11,TRBV20-1,-,TRBJ2-5,CSVGGLETQYF
13,TRBV2,-,TRBJ1-2,CASAGEVRGRYTF
13,TRBV29-1,-,TRBJ2-7,CSVVSRGGGEQYF
17,TRBV5-1,-,TRBJ2-1,CARRGALEGALVNEQFF
15,TRBV7-9,-,TRBJ1-4,CASRATEAANEKLFF
15,TRBV4-1,-,TRBJ2-1,CASSQVSGGRNEQFF
15,TRBV7-9,-,TRBJ2-5,CASSLARLHMETQYF
15,TRBV5-5,once,TRBJ2-7,CASSSSGLFPYEQYF
18,TRBV28,-,TRBJ2-1,CASRNRAPGTRGYNEQFF
15,TRBV28,-,TRBJ2-3,CASTDWDRGVDTQYF
14,TRBV19,-,TRBJ1-1,CASSMRDRSTEAFF
15,TRBV5-4,once,TRBJ2-3,CASSFPSGGGDTQYF
16,TRBV9,-,TRBJ2-7,CASSERARDPSYEQYF
16,TRBV18,-,TRBJ2-2,CASSPEQVANTGELFF
11,TRBV20-1,few,TRBJ2-5,CSPRKQETQYF
14,TRBV7-6,-,TRBJ1-2,CASSPGDSYYGYTF
15,TRBV6-2/TRBV6-3,-,TRBJ2-7,CASSSHRVLSYEQYF
14,TRBV20-1,-,TRBJ2-1,CSASTAGAYNEQFF
14,TRBV24-1,-,TRBJ2-2,CATSDSFRTGELFF
17,TRBV6-4,-,TRBJ2-2,CASSNRYTGGSTGELFF
14,TRBV19,-,TRBJ1-5,CASSSQGNNQPQHF
15,TRBV5-1,-,TRBJ1-5,CASSLWGDSNQPQHF
16,TRBV6-2/TRBV6-3,-,TRBJ2-3,CASSYVASGSTDTQYF
12,TRBV29-1,-,TRBJ1-1,CSACNMNTEAFF
13,TRBV5-1,once,TRBJ1-1,CASSFGGATEAFF
14,TRBV4-1,-,TRBJ2-7,CASSRGAGGYEQYF
15,TRBV21-1,-,TRBJ2-3,CASSRLVHGTDTQYF
15,TRBV9,-,TRBJ2-2,CASSVLATNTGELFF
15,TRBV28,-,TRBJ2-1,CASTPWATAYNEQFF
15,TRBV9,-,TRBJ2-7,CASSVSAGAAYEQYF
15,TRBV24-1,few,TRBJ2-1,CATSSSGGGNNEQFF
13,TRBV20-1,-,TRBJ1-5,CSASTGEYQPQHF
15,TRBV11-2,few,TRBJ1-2,CASSKSRELLYGYTF
14,TRBV5-6,-,TRBJ1-1,CASSPPGGALSAFF
13,TRBV12-3/TRBV12-4,-,TRBJ2-3,CASSVSSTDTQYF
14,TRBV6-5,-,TRBJ2-2,CASSLTSATGELFF
18,TRBV11-2,-,TRBJ2-7,CASSRIVSPGLRTYEQYF
14,TRBV3-1/TRBV3-2,-,TRBJ1-5,CASSLQGAGQPQHF
15,TRBV18,-,TRBJ2-5,CASSSRRLVQETQYF
14,TRBV6-2/TRBV6-3,-,TRBJ2-7,CASSYVPGGYEQYF
14,TRBV5-1,-,TRBJ2-1,CASSLRSGGNEQFF
15,TRBV4-3,-,TRBJ1-2,CASSHPGSEGYGYTF
13,TRBV10-3,-,TRBJ2-5,CATTIGSSGTQYF
14,TRBV9,-,TRBJ2-1,CASSVLFASNEQFF
12,TRBV5-4,-,TRBJ2-5,CASSSLFETQYF
13,TRBV19,-,TRBJ2-7,CASSFASSYEQYF
15,TRBV27,-,TRBJ1-6,CASSTDRGNNSPLHF
14,TRBV5-4,few,TRBJ1-4,CASSSGVTNEKLFF
15,TRBV19,-,TRBJ2-1,CASSTGTSGRAGQFF
13,TRBV19,-,TRBJ1-5,CASATGYNQPQHF
14,TRBV3-1/TRBV3-2,-,TRBJ1-6,CASSQGRVDSPLHF
13,TRBV2,-,TRBJ1-1,CASRGQGGTEAFF
16,TRBV5-5,-,TRBJ2-3,CASSLGTSDWGDTQYF
14,TRBV28,-,TRBJ2-1,CASSSYRGLNEQFF